This passage covers 22 T cell receptor beta chains from one sample sequenced in a study of blood T cell repertoires in COVID-19. Profiling relied on immunoSEQ multiplex PCR, and the TCRdb table lists in-frame clones only, not all of them. The table lists around 230,000 clones, more than 70% of them singletons. Sequencing was carried out using peripheral blood. The receptors were sampled from a woman aged 45-59 years with acute or convalescent COVID-19.

The V call is TRBV3-1 (or the pseudogene TRBV3-2), the J call TRBJ2-1; D remains unclear. V shed 0 bases and J shed 5 bases, with 5 bases lying between them. The germline V gene has CDR1 LGHDT and CDR2 YNNKEL (reference sequence). The length of the CDR3 is 13 residues. In DNA form, the CDR3 reads TGTGCCAGCAGCCAAGACCCTAACAATGAGCAGTTCTTC. This sequence encodes CASSQDPNNEQFF.

This clone was detected only once. The V gene is TRBV27, the J gene TRBJ2-7, with TRBD1 identical over 8 bases. V was pared by 6 bases and J by 6 bases, with 7 bases of the junction left unmatched. Per the germline V gene, CDR1 is MNHEY and CDR2 is SMNVEV (reference sequence). The CDR3 spans 13 residues. CDR3 region: CASSRQGSGEQYF. The CDR3 bases are TGTGCCAGCAGCCGACAGGGGTCGGGCGAGCAGTACTTC.

The V gene is TRBV28, the J gene TRBJ2-1, with 7 bases matching TRBD2. The germline V gene has CDR1 MDHEN and CDR2 SYDVKM. Trimming removed 2 bases from V and 10 bases from J; junction bases left unmatched: 8. The CDR3 is made up of 14 amino acids. The CDR3 DNA is TGTGCCAGCAGTTTAGCAGCGGGACGGGGGGAGCAGTTCTTC. Protein sequence: CASSLAAGRGEQFF. Together with reference TRBV28 and TRBJ2-1, the CDR3 gives the full variable domain: DVKVTQSSRYLVKRTGEKVFLECVQDMDHENMFWYRQDPGLGLRLIYFSYDVKMKEKGDIPEGYSVSREKKERFSLILESASTNQTSMYLCASSLAAGRGEQFFGPGTRLTVL.

This clone occurred a few times. The chain combines TRBV27 with TRBJ2-7, with 12 positions matching TRBD1. Looked up from germline, CDR1 is MNHEY and CDR2 is SMNVEV (reference sequence). V trimming: 0 bases; J trimming: 2 bases; junction bases outside the gene matches: 5. The CDR3 sequence is 17 residues long. CDR3 in amino acids: CASSLSWDRGPTYEQYF. As DNA, the CDR3 is TGTGCCAGCAGTTTATCATGGGACAGGGGGCCAACCTACGAGCAGTACTTC.

The chain recombines TRBV9 with TRBJ2-5, with a possible D match to TRBD2 (6 bases). V was cut by 6 bases and J by 3 bases, with 9 bases left in between. Germline CDR1 reads SGDLS; CDR2 reads YYNGEE. The CDR3 has 12 residues. CDR3 coding DNA: TGTGCCAGCAAAGGGGAGGAAGAGACCCAGTACTTC. Translating gives CASKGEEETQYF. Supplemented by reference TRBV9 and TRBJ2-5, the full variable domain reads DSGVTQTPKHLITATGQRVTLRCSPRSGDLSVYWYQQSLDQGLQFLIQYYNGEERAKGNILERFSAQQFPDLHSELNLSSLELGDSALYFCASKGEEETQYFGPGTRLLVL.

This rearrangement joins TRBV19 to TRBJ1-4; tentative D call: TRBD1 (5 bases). This CDR3 has 15 amino acids. The V gene's germline CDR1 is LNHDA and CDR2 SQIVND (reference sequence). Trimming cost V 2 bases and J 7 bases, with 14 bases left between them. The CDR3 protein is CASSISPTDSEKLFF. As DNA, the CDR3 is TGTGCCAGTAGTATATCGCCGACAGACAGTGAAAAACTGTTTTTT.

This sequence joins TRBV30 and TRBJ1-4, with D maybe TRBD1 (6 bases). Germline CDR1 is GTSNPN and CDR2 is SVGIG (reference sequence). V lost 8 bases and J lost 0, with 16 bases in between. CDR3 length: 15 amino acids. Here the CDR3 reads CARSDSSATNEKLFF. CDR3 in DNA: TGTGCCCGCTCGGACAGCTCTGCAACTAATGAAAAACTGTTTTTT.

This clone came up a few times. V and J are TRBV19 and TRBJ1-2; D not certain. CDR1 and CDR2 (germline): LNHDA, SQIVND (reference sequence). The CDR3 has 12 amino acids. V lost 6 bases, J lost 0 bases, and 5 bases lay in between. The CDR3 DNA follows: TGTGCCAGTAGGCAGGCTAACTATGGCTACACCTTC. Translated, it gives CASRQANYGYTF.

This clone was detected only a few times. V gene TRBV19 combines with J gene TRBJ1-2; D remains unclear. This CDR3 has 13 amino acids. Trimming stripped 5 bases from V and 4 bases from J, with 11 bases between. Per germline, CDR1 LNHDA and CDR2 SQIVND (reference sequence). The CDR3 bases are TGTGCCAGTAGTCTCCGGCACAGCTATGGCTACACCTTC. Its translation: CASSLRHSYGYTF.

V is TRBV18 and J is TRBJ1-3, with D possibly TRBD1 on 6 matching bases. Germline CDR1 and CDR2: KGHSH and LQKENI. The CDR3 totals 16 residues. V was shortened by 1 base and J by 0 bases, with 10 bases between the two germline ends. CDR3 sequence reads: CASSPLGDTSGNTIYF. CDR3 DNA: TGTGCCAGCTCACCACTTGGGGACACCTCTGGAAACACCATATATTTT.

The chain joins TRBV3-1 (or the pseudogene TRBV3-2) to TRBJ1-1; D is unresolved. In germline, CDR1 is LGHDT, CDR2 YNNKEL (reference sequence). Between the trimmed V and J ends, which lost 4 bases and 2 bases, there was a span of 5 bases. The CDR3 has 12 residues. The CDR3 sequence is CASSLGNTEAFF. The DNA for the CDR3 is TGTGCCAGCAGCCTCGGTAACACTGAAGCTTTCTTT.

The CDR3 region has the DNA TGTGCCAGCAGCCAAGATTGGGACAGTCATAATCTGTATTTT. As protein: CASSQDWDSHNLYF. J is TRBJ2-3 and V is TRBV4-2; 7 bases match TRBD1. The V gene's germline CDR1 is LGHNA and CDR2 YNFKEQ. The CDR3 consists of 14 residues. The V and J ends lost 0 bases and 14 bases, in that order; junction bases with no gene match: 11.

This sequence joins TRBV2 and TRBJ2-1, with TRBD2 matching over 10 bases. J was trimmed by 3 bases and V by 6 bases; bases with no gene match: 5. This CDR3 contains 15 residues. Germline V lookup: CDR1 SNHLY, CDR2 FYNNEI. The CDR3 is CASRFIAGGYNEQFF. DNA for the CDR3: TGTGCCAGCAGATTCATAGCGGGAGGCTACAATGAGCAGTTCTTC.

A single count supports this clone. The genes are TRBV4-1 and TRBJ2-1; TRBD2 agrees at 7 bases. Germline loops: CDR1 MGHRA, CDR2 YSYEKL. The CDR3 has 16 amino acids. V lost 0 bases to trimming and J lost 9 bases; unmatched junction nucleotides: 11. CDR3 residues: CASSQENEQRDFEQFF. The CDR3 DNA reads TGCGCCAGCAGCCAAGAGAATGAGCAGCGGGACTTTGAGCAGTTCTTC.

This sequence joins TRBV24-1 and TRBJ2-5; TRBD1 matches at 9 bases. This CDR3 has 19 amino acids. Germline V lookup: CDR1 KGHDR, CDR2 SFDVKD. J lost 1 base, V lost 0 bases, and 11 bases had no gene match. The CDR3 here is CATSDLGAGGTGSQETQYF. The CDR3 nucleotides are TGTGCCACCAGTGATTTGGGGGCCGGGGGGACAGGGTCCCAAGAGACCCAGTACTTC.

The chain joins TRBV19 to TRBJ1-1; D not certain. The germline gives CDR1 LNHDA, CDR2 SQIVND (reference sequence). The V end was cut by 6 bases, the J end by 4 bases, with 9 bases between. The CDR3 is 12 amino acids. The CDR3 DNA is TGTGCCAGTAGGCCGGGAGGCACTGAAGCTTTCTTT. This translates into CASRPGGTEAFF. Using reference TRBV19 and TRBJ1-1 for the parts outside the CDR3, the full variable domain is DGGITQSPKYLFRKEGQNVTLSCEQNLNHDAMYWYRQDPGQGLRLIYYSQIVNDFQKGDIAEGYSVSREKKESFPLTVTSAQKNPTAFYLCASRPGGTEAFFGQGTRLTVV.

The rearrangement uses TRBV5-1 and TRBJ2-1, with 8 bases fitting TRBD2. With V trimmed by 3 bases and J by 4 bases, 9 bases remained unmatched. This CDR3 spans 16 amino acids. Germline CDR1 reads SGHRS; CDR2 reads YFSETQ. The CDR3 is CASSSPLAGGYNEQFF. CDR3 bases: TGCGCCAGCAGCTCGCCCCTGGCGGGAGGTTACAATGAGCAGTTCTTC.

This chain joins TRBV6-5 and TRBJ2-3, with TRBD1 matching 7 bases. After removal of 10 bases from V and 0 bases from J, the junction contained 10 bases not matched to a gene. Germline V gives CDR1 MNHEY, CDR2 SVGAGI. There are 15 residues in the CDR3. CDR3 in DNA: TGTGCCACACGAACGGGACAGCAGAGCACAGATACGCAGTATTTT. Translating gives CATRTGQQSTDTQYF.

J is TRBJ1-5 and V is TRBV24-1; no clear D. Germline V gene data show CDR1 as KGHDR and CDR2 as SFDVKD. The CDR3 is 12 amino acids. Trimming shortened V by 5 bases and J by 7 bases, and 8 bases separated the two germline ends. The CDR3 reads CATSAGSQPQHF. Here the CDR3 DNA reads TGTGCCACCAGTGCAGGATCCCAGCCCCAGCATTTT.

The rearrangement uses TRBV3-1 (or the pseudogene TRBV3-2) and TRBJ2-7; 11 bases align to TRBD2. Germline-derived CDR1 and CDR2 are LGHDT and YNNKEL (reference sequence). The CDR3 consists of 15 residues. The junction had 11 bases not matched to a gene; V was cut back by 7 bases and J by 6 bases. The CDR3 coding sequence is TGTGCCAGCATCCCGGGAACTAGCGGGAGTGCCGAGCAGTACTTC. It yields the protein CASIPGTSGSAEQYF.

The chain carries TRBV28 and TRBJ2-7; D is unresolved. The ends were cut back, 2 bases at V and 1 base at J, with 3 bases in the middle. Per germline, CDR1 MDHEN and CDR2 SYDVKM. CDR3 length: 12 residues. The CDR3 DNA reads as TGTGCCAGCAGTTTAACTTCCTACGAGCAGTACTTC. It yields the protein CASSLTSYEQYF.

The V gene is TRBV27, the J gene TRBJ2-7; the match to TRBD1 covers 12 bases. There are 15 residues in the CDR3. CDR1 MNHEY and CDR2 SMNVEV come from the germline V gene (reference sequence). Trimming cost V 5 bases and J 6 bases; bases outside gene matches: 8. The CDR3 protein is CASSASGTGGVEQYF. The CDR3 DNA follows: TGTGCCAGCAGTGCCTCCGGGACAGGGGGCGTCGAGCAGTACTTC.